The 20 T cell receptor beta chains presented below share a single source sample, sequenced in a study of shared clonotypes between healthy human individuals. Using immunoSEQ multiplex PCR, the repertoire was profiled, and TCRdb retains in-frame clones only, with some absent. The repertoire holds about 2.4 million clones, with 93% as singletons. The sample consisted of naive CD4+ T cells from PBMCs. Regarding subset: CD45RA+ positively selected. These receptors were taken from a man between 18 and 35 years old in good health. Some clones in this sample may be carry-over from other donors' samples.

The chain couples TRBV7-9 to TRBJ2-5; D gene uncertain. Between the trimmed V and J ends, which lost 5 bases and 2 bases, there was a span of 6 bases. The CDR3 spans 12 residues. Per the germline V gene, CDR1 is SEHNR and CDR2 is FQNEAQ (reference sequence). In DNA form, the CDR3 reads TGTGCCAGCAGCGTAGGACAAGAGACCCAGTACTTC. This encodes CASSVGQETQYF.

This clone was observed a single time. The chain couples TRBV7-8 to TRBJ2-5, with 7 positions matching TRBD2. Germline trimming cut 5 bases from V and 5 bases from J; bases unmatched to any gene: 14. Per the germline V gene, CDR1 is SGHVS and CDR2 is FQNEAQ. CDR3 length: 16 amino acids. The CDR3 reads CASSLPRGDPGETQYF. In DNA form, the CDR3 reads TGTGCCAGCAGCCTACCCCGGGGGGATCCCGGGGAGACCCAGTACTTC.

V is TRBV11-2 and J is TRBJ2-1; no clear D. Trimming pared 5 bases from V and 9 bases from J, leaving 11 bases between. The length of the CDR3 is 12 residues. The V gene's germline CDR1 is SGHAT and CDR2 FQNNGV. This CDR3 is CASSAQSVEQFF. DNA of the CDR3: TGTGCCAGCAGCGCCCAATCGGTTGAGCAGTTCTTC. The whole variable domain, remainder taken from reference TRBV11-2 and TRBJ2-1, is EAGVAQSPRYKIIEKRQSVAFWCNPISGHATLYWYQQILGQGPKLLIQFQNNGVVDDSQLPKDRFSAERLKGVDSTLKIQPAKLEDSAVYLCASSAQSVEQFFGPGTRLTVL.

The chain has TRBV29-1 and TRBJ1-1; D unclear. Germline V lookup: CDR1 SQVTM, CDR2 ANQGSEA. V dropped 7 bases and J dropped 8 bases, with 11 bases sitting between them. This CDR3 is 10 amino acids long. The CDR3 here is CSGRTEEAFF. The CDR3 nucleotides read TGCAGCGGTAGGACGGAAGAAGCTTTCTTT.

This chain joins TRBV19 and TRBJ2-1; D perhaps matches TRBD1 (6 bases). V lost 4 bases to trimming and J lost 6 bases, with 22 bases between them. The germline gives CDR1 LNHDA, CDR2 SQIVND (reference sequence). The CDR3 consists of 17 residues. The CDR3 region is CASSTTPTGSAVNEQFF. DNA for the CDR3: TGTGCCAGTAGTACAACCCCAACAGGGTCCGCGGTCAATGAGCAGTTCTTC.

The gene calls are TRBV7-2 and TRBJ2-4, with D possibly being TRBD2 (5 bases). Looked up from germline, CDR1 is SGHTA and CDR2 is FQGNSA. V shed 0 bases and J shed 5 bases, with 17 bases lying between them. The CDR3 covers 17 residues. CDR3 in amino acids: CASSLAGWATGENIQYF. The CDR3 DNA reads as TGTGCCAGCAGCTTAGCGGGCTGGGCCACCGGGGAAAACATTCAGTACTTC.

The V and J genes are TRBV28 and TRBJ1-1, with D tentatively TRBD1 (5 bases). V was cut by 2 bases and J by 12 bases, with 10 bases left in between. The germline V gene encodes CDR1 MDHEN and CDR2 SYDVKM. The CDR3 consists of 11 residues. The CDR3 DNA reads TGTGCCAGCAGTTTAGAGGGGACGACTTTCTTT. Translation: CASSLEGTTFF.

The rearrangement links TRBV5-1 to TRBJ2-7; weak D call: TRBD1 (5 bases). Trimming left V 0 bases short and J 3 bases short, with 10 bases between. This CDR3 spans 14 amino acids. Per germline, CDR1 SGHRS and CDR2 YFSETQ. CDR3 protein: CASSLAARVYEQYF. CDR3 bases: TGCGCCAGCAGCTTGGCCGCCAGGGTCTACGAGCAGTACTTC.

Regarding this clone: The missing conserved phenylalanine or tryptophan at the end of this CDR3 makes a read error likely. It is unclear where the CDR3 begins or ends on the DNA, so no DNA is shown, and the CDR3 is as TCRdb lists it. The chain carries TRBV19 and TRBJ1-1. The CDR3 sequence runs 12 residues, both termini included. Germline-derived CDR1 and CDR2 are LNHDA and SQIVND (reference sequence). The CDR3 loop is CASSTPAGAVLI.

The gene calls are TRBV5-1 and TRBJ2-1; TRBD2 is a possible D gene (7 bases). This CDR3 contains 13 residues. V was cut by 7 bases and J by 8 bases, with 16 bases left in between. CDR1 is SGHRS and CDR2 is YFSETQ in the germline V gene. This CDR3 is CASGGAGHDEQFF. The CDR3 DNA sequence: TGCGCCAGCGGGGGGGCCGGTCATGATGAGCAGTTCTTC.

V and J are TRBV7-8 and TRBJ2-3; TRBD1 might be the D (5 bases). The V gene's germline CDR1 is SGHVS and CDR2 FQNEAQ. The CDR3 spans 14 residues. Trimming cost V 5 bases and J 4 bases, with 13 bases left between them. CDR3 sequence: CASSPDIPPDTQYF. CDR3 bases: TGTGCCAGCAGCCCGGACATCCCGCCAGATACGCAGTATTTT.

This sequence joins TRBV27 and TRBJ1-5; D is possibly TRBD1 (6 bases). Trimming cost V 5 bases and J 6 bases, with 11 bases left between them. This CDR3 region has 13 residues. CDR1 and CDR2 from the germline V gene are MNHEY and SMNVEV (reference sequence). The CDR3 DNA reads TGTGCCAGCAGTCCCACAGGGAGTCAGCCCCAGCATTTT. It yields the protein CASSPTGSQPQHF.

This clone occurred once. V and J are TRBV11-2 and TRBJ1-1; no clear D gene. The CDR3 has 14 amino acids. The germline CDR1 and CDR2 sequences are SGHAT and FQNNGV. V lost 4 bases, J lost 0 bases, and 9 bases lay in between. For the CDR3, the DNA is TGTGCCAGCAGCTCTCAGGTGGTGAACACTGAAGCTTTCTTT. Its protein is CASSSQVVNTEAFF.

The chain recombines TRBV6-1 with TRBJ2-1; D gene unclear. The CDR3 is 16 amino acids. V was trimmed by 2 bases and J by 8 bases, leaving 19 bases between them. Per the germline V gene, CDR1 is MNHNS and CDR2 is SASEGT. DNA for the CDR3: TGTGCCAGCAGTGAAATGGGCCTAGATGGCCTCGATGAGCAGTTCTTC. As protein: CASSEMGLDGLDEQFF.

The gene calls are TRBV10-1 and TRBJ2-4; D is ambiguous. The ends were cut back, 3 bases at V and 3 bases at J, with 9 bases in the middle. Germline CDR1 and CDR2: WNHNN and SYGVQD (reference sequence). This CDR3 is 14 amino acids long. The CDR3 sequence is CASSEDMGKNIQYF. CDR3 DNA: TGCGCCAGCAGTGAAGACATGGGCAAAAACATTCAGTACTTC.

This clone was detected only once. CDR3 in amino acids: CASIKKGDTGELFF. The CDR3 DNA reads TGTGCCAGCATCAAAAAAGGGGACACCGGGGAGCTGTTTTTT. The chain uses TRBV6-1 and TRBJ2-2, with D possibly being TRBD1 (5 bases). From germline, CDR1 is MNHNS and CDR2 SASEGT. The CDR3 extends over 14 amino acids. Trimming took off 7 bases at V and 3 bases at J, with 12 bases between the two ends.

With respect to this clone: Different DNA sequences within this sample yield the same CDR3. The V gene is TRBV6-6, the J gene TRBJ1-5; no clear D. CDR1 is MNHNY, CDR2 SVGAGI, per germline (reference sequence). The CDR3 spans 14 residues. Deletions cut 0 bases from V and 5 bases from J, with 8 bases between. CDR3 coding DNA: TGTGCCAGCAGTTACTCTGGACGAGATCAGCCCCAGCATTTT. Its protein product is CASSYSGRDQPQHF.

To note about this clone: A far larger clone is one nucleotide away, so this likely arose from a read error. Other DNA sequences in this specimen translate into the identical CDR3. CDR3 DNA: TGTGCCAGCACCGGGTCTGGAAACACCATATATTTT. Its protein product is CASTGSGNTIYF. The genes are TRBV9 and TRBJ1-3, with D unresolved. The CDR3 length is 12 residues. V lost 6 bases to trimming and J lost 1 base, with 5 bases between them. CDR1 and CDR2 (germline): SGDLS, YYNGEE.

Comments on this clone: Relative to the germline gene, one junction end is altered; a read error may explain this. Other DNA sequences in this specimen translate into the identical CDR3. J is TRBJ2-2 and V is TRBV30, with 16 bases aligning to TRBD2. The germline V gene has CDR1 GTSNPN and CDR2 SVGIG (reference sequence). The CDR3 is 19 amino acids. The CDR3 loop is CAWSVLAGLAGGLSWELFF. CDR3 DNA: TGTGCCTGGAGTGTACTCGCGGGACTAGCGGGAGGGTTGAGCTGGGAGTTGTTTTTT.

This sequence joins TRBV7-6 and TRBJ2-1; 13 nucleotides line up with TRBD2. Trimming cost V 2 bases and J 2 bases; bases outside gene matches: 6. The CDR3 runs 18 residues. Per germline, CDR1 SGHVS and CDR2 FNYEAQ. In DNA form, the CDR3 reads TGTGCCAGCAGCTTAACCGGACTAGCGGGAGCCACCTACAATGAGCAGTTCTTC. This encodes CASSLTGLAGATYNEQFF.